One sample yielded the 18 T cell receptor beta chains listed below, sequenced in a study of blood T cell repertoires in COVID-19. Assay: immunoSEQ multiplex PCR; the TCRdb copy retains only in-frame clones and omits some. The sample includes 200,000 or so clones, 75% to 90% of them seen just once. Sequenced sample: PBMCs or T cells enriched from blood (not recorded which). These receptors were taken from a woman under 40 who had been exposed to COVID-19.

The gene calls are TRBV6-6 and TRBJ1-5, with D unresolved. CDR1 is MNHNY, CDR2 SVGAGI, per germline (reference sequence). This CDR3 region has 14 residues. The ends were cut back, 5 bases at V and 7 bases at J, with 15 bases in the middle. The CDR3 bases are TGTGCCAGCAGTACTCAGGAGGAAGGGCAGCCCCAGCATTTT. Translated, it gives CASSTQEEGQPQHF.

The chain combines TRBV6-5 with TRBJ2-7; tentative D call: TRBD2 (5 bases). The CDR3 covers 13 residues. CDR1 is MNHEY, CDR2 SVGAGI, per germline. Trimming removed 5 bases from V and 6 bases from J, with 14 bases in between. The CDR3 sequence: CASSNGRVSEQYF. The CDR3 DNA follows: TGTGCCAGCAGTAACGGGCGGGTGAGCGAGCAGTACTTC.

V is TRBV12-3 or TRBV12-4 and J is TRBJ1-3; D is unclear. The CDR3 loop spans 13 amino acids. Trimming stripped 6 bases from V and 16 bases from J, with 22 bases between. The CDR3 DNA sequence: TGTGCCAGCAGCCAGGATAATTACCCCGCCCGGTATTTT. It yields the protein CASSQDNYPARYF.

The V call is TRBV3-1 (or the pseudogene TRBV3-2), the J call TRBJ2-1; D might be TRBD2 (5 bases). V was pared by 0 bases and J by 0 bases, with 6 bases between. Germline loops: CDR1 LGHDT, CDR2 YNNKEL (reference sequence). The CDR3 is 15 amino acids. The CDR3 nucleotides are TGTGCCAGCAGCCAAGAGGGGAGCTCCTACAATGAGCAGTTCTTC. Protein product: CASSQEGSSYNEQFF.

Only a few counts were recorded for this clone. This chain links TRBV7-3 with TRBJ2-1; 13 nucleotides agree with TRBD2. J lost 7 bases, V lost 1 base, and 7 bases had no gene match. In germline, CDR1 is SGHTA, CDR2 FQGTGA. The length of the CDR3 is 17 residues. CDR3 amino acids: CASSLSRTSGRVNEQFF. CDR3 in DNA: TGTGCCAGCAGCTTAAGTAGGACTAGCGGGAGAGTGAATGAGCAGTTCTTC.

This clone turned up a few times. J is TRBJ1-1 and V is TRBV28; possibly TRBD1 for D (6 bases). This CDR3 is 16 amino acids long. Germline V gene lookup returns CDR1 MDHEN and CDR2 SYDVKM. V was trimmed by 8 bases and J by 4 bases, leaving 23 bases between them. In nucleotides, the CDR3 is TGTGCCAGCGGGTCTTTGGTTAGAGGGGGGGGCACTGAAGCTTTCTTT. Translated, it gives CASGSLVRGGGTEAFF.

The chain recombines TRBV11-3 with TRBJ2-2, with TRBD1 as a possible D gene (6 bases). This CDR3 contains 16 residues. Germline CDR1 SGHNT, CDR2 YENEEA. V was shortened by 0 bases and J by 2 bases, with 10 bases between the two germline ends. The CDR3, as DNA: TGTGCCAGCAGCTTAGATCTGGGACAAAACACCGGGGAGCTGTTTTTT. Protein: CASSLDLGQNTGELFF.

The gene calls are TRBV7-6 and TRBJ2-7; tentative D call: TRBD2 (6 bases). V was trimmed by 5 bases and J by 1 base, leaving 12 bases between them. There are 14 residues in the CDR3. The germline V gene encodes CDR1 SGHVS and CDR2 FNYEAQ. CDR3 bases: TGTGCCAGCAGCCCAGTCGGGGGTTCCTACGAGCAGTACTTC. It specifies CASSPVGGSYEQYF.

The chain combines TRBV7-3 with TRBJ2-1; perhaps TRBD2 as D (5 bases). Germline-derived CDR1 and CDR2 are SGHTA and FQGTGA. This CDR3 is built from 16 residues. Trimming took 0 bases from V and 0 from J, leaving 9 bases between them. The CDR3 DNA reads as TGTGCCAGCAGCTTAACAGCGGCTAGCTCCTACAATGAGCAGTTCTTC. Protein sequence: CASSLTAASSYNEQFF.

This clone was seen just once. V is TRBV5-4 and J is TRBJ2-1, with 9 bases that match TRBD2. The CDR3 has 17 amino acids. In germline, CDR1 is SGHNT, CDR2 YYREEE (reference sequence). Losses at the gene ends were 2 bases for V and 2 bases for J; bases not matched to a gene: 8. The CDR3 here is CASSFQTSGHPYNEQFF. CDR3 bases: TGTGCCAGCAGCTTTCAGACTAGCGGCCACCCCTACAATGAGCAGTTCTTC. The variable domain in full, completed from reference TRBV5-4 and TRBJ2-1, reads ETGVTQSPTHLIKTRGQQVTLRCSSQSGHNTVSWYQQALGQGPQFIFQYYREEENGRGNFPPRFSGLQFPNYSSELNVNALELDDSALYLCASSFQTSGHPYNEQFFGPGTRLTVL.

V gene TRBV2 combines with J gene TRBJ2-2, with TRBD2 matching over 8 bases. CDR1 is SNHLY and CDR2 is FYNNEI in the germline V gene. V lost 5 bases, J lost 4 bases, and 15 bases stayed unmatched. The CDR3 totals 18 residues. CDR3 sequence reads: CASSYVTLAGSSTGELFF. As DNA, the CDR3 is TGTGCCAGCAGTTACGTAACCTTAGCGGGATCAAGCACCGGGGAGCTGTTTTTT.

This chain connects TRBV12-5 to TRBJ2-1; 12 bases map to TRBD2. The CDR3 totals 17 residues. The V segment lost 0 bases and the J segment 6 bases; nucleotides outside the gene matches: 6. Germline CDR1 is LGHNT and CDR2 is FRNRAP. Here the CDR3 reads CASGLVPGGLAGNEQFF. CDR3 DNA: TGTGCTAGTGGTTTGGTACCAGGGGGACTAGCGGGCAATGAGCAGTTCTTC.

This rearrangement joins TRBV5-1 to TRBJ2-7, with 8 bases identical to TRBD2. The CDR3 covers 16 residues. The germline CDR1 and CDR2 sequences are SGHRS and YFSETQ. V lost 3 bases, J lost 5 bases, and 13 bases stayed unmatched. CDR3 sequence (DNA): TGCGCCAGCAGCTGGGATAGCGGGACAAGCTCGGACGAGCAGTACTTC. Translated: CASSWDSGTSSDEQYF.

The chain recombines TRBV5-1 with TRBJ2-2; 7 bases align to TRBD2. The J segment lost 0 bases and the V segment lost 4 bases, leaving 6 bases of the junction unmatched. The CDR3 has 16 amino acids. CDR1 SGHRS and CDR2 YFSETQ come from the germline V gene. Here the CDR3 reads CASSPKAGSNTGELFF. As DNA, the CDR3 is TGCGCCAGCAGCCCGAAAGCGGGGTCGAACACCGGGGAGCTGTTTTTT. The entire variable domain, with the rest obtained from reference TRBV5-1 and TRBJ2-2, is as follows: KAGVTQTPRYLIKTRGQQVTLSCSPISGHRSVSWYQQTPGQGLQFLFEYFSETQRNKGNFPGRFSGRQFSNSRSEMNVSTLELGDSALYLCASSPKAGSNTGELFFGEGSRLTVL.

CDR3 amino acids: CSVSSSGNYNEQFF. CDR3 DNA sequence: TGCAGCGTTTCCTCTAGCGGGAATTACAATGAGCAGTTCTTC. The rearrangement uses TRBV29-1 and TRBJ2-1; the match to TRBD2 covers 9 bases. CDR3 length equals 14 residues. J gave up 4 bases and V 5 bases, and 6 bases lay outside the gene matches. Looked up from germline, CDR1 is SQVTM and CDR2 is ANQGSEA.

The chain employs TRBV15 and TRBJ2-7, with TRBD2 matching over 11 bases. Germline CDR1 reads LNHNV; CDR2 reads YYDKDF (reference sequence). CDR3 size: 15 residues. The V and J ends lost 3 bases and 0 bases, in that order; junction bases with no gene match: 1. The CDR3 protein is CATSRGTSGSYEQYF. The CDR3 DNA reads TGTGCCACCAGCAGGGGGACTAGCGGCTCCTACGAGCAGTACTTC.

The gene calls are TRBV28 and TRBJ2-1; D may be TRBD2 (6 bases). Germline CDR1 MDHEN, CDR2 SYDVKM. The CDR3 extends over 15 amino acids. Deletions cut 5 bases from V and 3 bases from J, with 14 bases between. In DNA, the CDR3 is TGTGCCAGCAGTAAAATGCTAGCGAACTACAATGAGCAGTTCTTC. Translation gives CASSKMLANYNEQFF.

V and J are TRBV5-3 and TRBJ2-1; 9 nucleotides line up with TRBD2. TRBV5-3 is filed as an ORF, its function uncertain. CDR3 length: 17 amino acids. V was pared by 0 bases and J by 6 bases, with 10 bases of the junction left unmatched. CDR3 bases: TGTGCCAGAAGCTTGGCAATGGCTAGCGGGACCTTCAATGAGCAGTTCTTC. Translated: CARSLAMASGTFNEQFF.